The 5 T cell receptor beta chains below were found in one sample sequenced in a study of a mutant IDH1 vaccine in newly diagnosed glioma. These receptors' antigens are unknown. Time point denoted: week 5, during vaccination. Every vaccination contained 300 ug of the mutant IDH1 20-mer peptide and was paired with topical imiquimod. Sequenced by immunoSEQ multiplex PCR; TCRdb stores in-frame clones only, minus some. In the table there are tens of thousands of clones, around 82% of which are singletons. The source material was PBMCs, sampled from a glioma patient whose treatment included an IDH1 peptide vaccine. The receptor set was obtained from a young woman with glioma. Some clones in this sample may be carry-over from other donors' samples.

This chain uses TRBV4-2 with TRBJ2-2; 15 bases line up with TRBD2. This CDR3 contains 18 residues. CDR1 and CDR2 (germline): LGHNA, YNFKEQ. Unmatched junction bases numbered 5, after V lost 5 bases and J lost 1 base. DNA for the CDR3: TGTGCCAGCAGCGGGGGACTAGCGGGGGGTCTGAACACCGGGGAGCTGTTTTTT. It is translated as CASSGGLAGGLNTGELFF.

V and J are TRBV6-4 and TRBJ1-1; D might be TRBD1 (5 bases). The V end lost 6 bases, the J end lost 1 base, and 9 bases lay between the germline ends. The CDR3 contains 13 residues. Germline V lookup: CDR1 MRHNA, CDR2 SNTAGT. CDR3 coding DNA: TGTGCCAGCAGCCGAACAGGGAACACTGAAGCTTTCTTT. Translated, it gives CASSRTGNTEAFF.

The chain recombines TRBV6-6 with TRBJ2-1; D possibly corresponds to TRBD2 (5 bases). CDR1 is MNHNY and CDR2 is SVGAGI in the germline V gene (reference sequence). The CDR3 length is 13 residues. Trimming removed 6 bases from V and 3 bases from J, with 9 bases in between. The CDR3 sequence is CASSPDYYNEQFF. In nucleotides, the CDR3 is TGTGCCAGCAGCCCCGACTACTACAATGAGCAGTTCTTC.

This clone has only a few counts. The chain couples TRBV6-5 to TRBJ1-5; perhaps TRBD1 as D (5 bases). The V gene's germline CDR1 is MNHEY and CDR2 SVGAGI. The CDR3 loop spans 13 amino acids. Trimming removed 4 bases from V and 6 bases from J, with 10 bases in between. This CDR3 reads CASSSSGTQPQHF. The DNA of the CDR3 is TGTGCCAGCAGTTCATCAGGGACTCAGCCCCAGCATTTT.

The CDR3 spells CASSGDSYTEAFF. The DNA for the CDR3 is TGTGCCAGCAGCGGGGACAGCTACACTGAAGCTTTCTTT. The chain couples TRBV7-6 to TRBJ1-1; 7 positions match TRBD1. V shed 5 bases and J 3 bases; nucleotides not matched to a gene: 3. The CDR3 length is 13 residues. Germline CDR1 and CDR2: SGHVS and FNYEAQ.